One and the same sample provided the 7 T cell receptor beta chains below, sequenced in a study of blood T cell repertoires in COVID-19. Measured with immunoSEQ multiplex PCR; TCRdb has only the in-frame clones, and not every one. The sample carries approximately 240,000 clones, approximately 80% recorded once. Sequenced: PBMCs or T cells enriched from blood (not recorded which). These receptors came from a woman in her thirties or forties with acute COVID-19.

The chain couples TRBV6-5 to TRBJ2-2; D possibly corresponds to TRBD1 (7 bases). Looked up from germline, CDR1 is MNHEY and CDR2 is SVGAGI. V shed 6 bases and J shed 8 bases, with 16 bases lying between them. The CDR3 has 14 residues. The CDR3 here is CASRLDRRGGELFF. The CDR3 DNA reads TGTGCCAGCAGACTGGACAGGAGGGGGGGGGAGCTGTTTTTT.

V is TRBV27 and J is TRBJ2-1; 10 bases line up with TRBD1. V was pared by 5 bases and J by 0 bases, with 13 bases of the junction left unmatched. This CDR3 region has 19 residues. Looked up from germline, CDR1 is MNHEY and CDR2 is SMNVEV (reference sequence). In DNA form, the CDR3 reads TGTGCCAGCAGTCCGGTGGGGACAGGGGAAATGAGCTCCTACAATGAGCAGTTCTTC. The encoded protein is CASSPVGTGEMSSYNEQFF.

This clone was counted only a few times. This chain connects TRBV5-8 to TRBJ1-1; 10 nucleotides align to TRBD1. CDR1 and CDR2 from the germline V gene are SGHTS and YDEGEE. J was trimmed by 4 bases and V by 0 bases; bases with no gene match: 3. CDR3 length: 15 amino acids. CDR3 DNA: TGTGCCAGCAGCTTGGGAGGACAGGGGGGCACTGAAGCTTTCTTT. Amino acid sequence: CASSLGGQGGTEAFF.

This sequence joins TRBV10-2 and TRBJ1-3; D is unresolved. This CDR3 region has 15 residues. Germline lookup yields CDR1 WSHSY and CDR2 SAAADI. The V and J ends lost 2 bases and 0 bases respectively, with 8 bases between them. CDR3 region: CASSEEGLSGNTIYF. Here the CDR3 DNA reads TGCGCCAGCAGTGAGGAGGGCCTCTCTGGAAACACCATATATTTT.

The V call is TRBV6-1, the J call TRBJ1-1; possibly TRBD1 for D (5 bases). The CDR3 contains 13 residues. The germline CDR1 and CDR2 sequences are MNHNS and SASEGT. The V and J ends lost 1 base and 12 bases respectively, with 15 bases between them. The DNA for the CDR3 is TGTGCCAGCAGTGAAGGGGGCGCGGGGAAGTCTTTCTTT. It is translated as CASSEGGAGKSFF.

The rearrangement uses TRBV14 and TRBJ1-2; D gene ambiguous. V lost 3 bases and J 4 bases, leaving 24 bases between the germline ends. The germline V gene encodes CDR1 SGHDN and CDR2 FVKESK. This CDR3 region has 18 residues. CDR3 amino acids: CASSHFTRRVKSGYGYTF. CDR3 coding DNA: TGTGCCAGCAGCCACTTTACTAGGAGAGTCAAATCGGGCTATGGCTACACCTTC.

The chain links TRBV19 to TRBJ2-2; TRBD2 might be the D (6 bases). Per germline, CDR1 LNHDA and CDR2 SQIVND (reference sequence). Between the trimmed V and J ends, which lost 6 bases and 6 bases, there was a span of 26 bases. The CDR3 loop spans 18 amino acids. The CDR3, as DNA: TGTGCCAGTAGGCCTTTGGGACTCGGGGGTAATTTAGCCGGGGAGCTGTTTTTT. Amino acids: CASRPLGLGGNLAGELFF.